Listed below are T cell receptor beta chains from one sample, sequenced in a study of shared clonotypes between healthy human individuals. The assay was immunoSEQ multiplex PCR, and TCRdb's table has in-frame clones only and misses some. This table holds around 510,000 clones, around 78% found once. The sequencing sample was made of PBMCs. All receptors derive from a woman aged 40 to 50 in good health. Some clones in this sample may be carry-over from other donors' samples. CDR3s include the opening cysteine and the closing phenylalanine or tryptophan. Each record gives: V gene, clone size, J gene, D gene, CDR3 protein, CDR3 DNA. A D gene is named only where the DNA matches it firmly. The size entry is marked missing in some rows and otherwise reads once, few, many or a size class.

v_gene: TRBV6-5; abundance: -; j_gene: TRBJ1-1; d_gene: -; CDR3aa: CASSSYMNTEAFF; CDR3nt: TGTGCCAGCAGTTCTTACATGAACACTGAAGCTTTCTTT
v_gene: TRBV25-1; abundance: -; j_gene: TRBJ2-7; d_gene: -; CDR3aa: CASSEPGLYEQYF; CDR3nt: TGTGCCAGCAGTGAGCCCGGACTTTACGAGCAGTACTTC
v_gene: TRBV25-1; abundance: -; j_gene: TRBJ1-4; d_gene: -; CDR3aa: CASSEGRGGEKLFF; CDR3nt: TGTGCCAGCAGTGAGGGTCGCGGAGGTGAAAAACTGTTTTTT
v_gene: TRBV2; abundance: -; j_gene: TRBJ1-4; d_gene: -; CDR3aa: CASSESGDINEKLFF; CDR3nt: TGTGCCAGCAGTGAATCGGGGGATATTAATGAAAAACTGTTTTTT
v_gene: TRBV7-6; abundance: -; j_gene: TRBJ2-3; d_gene: TRBD1; CDR3aa: CASSLAAGTGPDTQYF; CDR3nt: TGTGCCAGCAGCTTAGCGGCCGGGACAGGTCCAGATACGCAGTATTTT
v_gene: TRBV29-1; abundance: once; j_gene: TRBJ1-5; d_gene: TRBD1; CDR3aa: CSVSDRVDDQPQHF; CDR3nt: TGCAGCGTAAGCGACAGGGTCGATGATCAGCCCCAGCATTTT
v_gene: TRBV15; abundance: -; j_gene: TRBJ2-3; d_gene: TRBD2; CDR3aa: CATSSGLASTDTQYF; CDR3nt: TGTGCCACCAGCTCGGGACTAGCGAGCACAGATACGCAGTATTTT
v_gene: TRBV7-8; abundance: many; j_gene: TRBJ1-2; d_gene: TRBD1; CDR3aa: CASSRGTDYYGYTF; CDR3nt: TGTGCCAGCAGCCGGGGGACAGACTACTATGGCTACACCTTC
v_gene: TRBV7-9; abundance: -; j_gene: TRBJ1-1; d_gene: TRBD1; CDR3aa: CASSLQGAAEAFF; CDR3nt: TGTGCCAGCAGCCTCCAGGGGGCCGCTGAAGCTTTCTTT
v_gene: TRBV7-8; abundance: -; j_gene: TRBJ2-3; d_gene: -; CDR3aa: CASSLVQADTQYF; CDR3nt: TGTGCCAGCAGCTTAGTTCAGGCAGATACGCAGTATTTT
v_gene: TRBV7-2; abundance: -; j_gene: TRBJ2-2; d_gene: -; CDR3aa: CASSLWGVSGELFF; CDR3nt: TGTGCCAGCAGCTTATGGGGTGTTTCCGGGGAGCTGTTTTTT
v_gene: TRBV30; abundance: -; j_gene: TRBJ1-1; d_gene: -; CDR3aa: CAWSARTLNTEAFF; CDR3nt: TGTGCCTGGAGTGCGAGGACCCTGAACACTGAAGCTTTCTTT
v_gene: TRBV5-1; abundance: -; j_gene: TRBJ1-1; d_gene: -; CDR3aa: CASSRGDGDTEAFF; CDR3nt: TGCGCCAGCAGTAGGGGCGACGGTGACACTGAAGCTTTCTTT
v_gene: TRBV5-1; abundance: -; j_gene: TRBJ2-5; d_gene: TRBD2; CDR3aa: CASSPGLAGVQETQYF; CDR3nt: TGCGCCAGCAGCCCCGGTTTAGCGGGTGTCCAAGAGACCCAGTACTTC
v_gene: TRBV19; abundance: few; j_gene: TRBJ2-3; d_gene: -; CDR3aa: CASSIPSALSTDTQYF; CDR3nt: TGTGCCAGTAGTATTCCTAGCGCCCTTAGCACAGATACGCAGTATTTT
v_gene: TRBV5-1; abundance: -; j_gene: TRBJ2-1; d_gene: TRBD2; CDR3aa: CASSPGTSGAINEQFF; CDR3nt: TGCGCCAGCAGCCCGGGGACTAGCGGGGCCATTAATGAGCAGTTCTTC